One T cell receptor beta chain is described in this entry. One end of the junction is discordant with germline, which a read error may explain. One entry per CDR3 protein, called by TCRdb with MiXCR from the PCR reads. The profile shows approximately 680,000 distinct CDR3 sequences, 25% of them singletons. The CDR3 sequence is 14 residues long. This sample was taken from a study of molecular identifiers for immune sequencing clone quantification. In the study overall: Five portions were made in replicates from RNA of 20,000 or 100,000 naive CD8 cells, and four underwent sequencing.

A CD8+CD4-CCR7+CD45RA+ phenotype served as the sorting definition for naive CD8 T cells. The TCR comes from a human donor in good health. Some libraries in this study had Jurkat cell RNA spiked in. Sequenced sample: naive CD8+ T cells from blood, with Jurkat cell RNA spiked in. Subset described: FACS-sorted CD8+CD4-CCR7+CD45RA+ naive T cells. The chain carries TRBV12-3 or TRBV12-4 and TRBJ2-5; 9 bases are a match to TRBD2. CDR3 residues: CASSFMASGKTRYF. In nucleotides, the CDR3 is TGTGCCAGCAGCTTTATGGCTAGCGGGAAGACCCGGTACTTC.